These T cell receptor beta chains were read from a single sample in a study of control samples from healthy donors and cancer patients. Method: immunoSEQ multiplex PCR; TCRdb's copy keeps in-frame clones and lacks some. The sample shows tens of thousands of clones, more than 70% of them seen only once. Sequencing was performed on PBMCs. All receptors derive from a man in his sixties with colorectal cancer. CDR3s include the opening cysteine and the closing phenylalanine or tryptophan. D genes are given only for firm matches. Size tells how often a clone was seen (once, few, many) or the class of an expanded clone, and some rows leave it out.

abundance,v_gene,j_gene,d_gene,CDR3aa,CDR3nt
.,TRBV2,TRBJ2-5,TRBD2,CASSTQAGGPWETQYF,TGTGCCAGCAGTACACAAGCGGGGGGGCCATGGGAGACCCAGTACTTC
once,TRBV27,TRBJ2-3,.,CASSAFPGGLTDTQYF,TGTGCCAGCAGCGCTTTTCCAGGGGGACTCACAGATACGCAGTATTTT
.,TRBV30,TRBJ2-1,TRBD2,CAWSQLAAYNEQFF,TGTGCCTGGAGTCAACTAGCGGCATACAATGAGCAGTTCTTC
few,TRBV18,TRBJ2-3,TRBD2,CASSPRTSGADTQYF,TGTGCCAGCTCACCCCGGACTAGCGGGGCAGATACGCAGTATTTT
.,TRBV3-1/TRBV3-2,TRBJ1-2,.,CASSPNGNYGYTF,TGTGCCAGCAGCCCCAACGGCAACTATGGCTACACCTTC
.,TRBV19,TRBJ2-7,.,CASSIRQGTYEQYF,TGTGCCAGTAGTATACGGCAGGGGACCTACGAGCAGTACTTC
.,TRBV19,TRBJ1-6,TRBD1,CASSIPGQSHRTLHF,TGTGCCAGTAGTATTCCGGGACAGTCCCATAGAACCCTCCACTTT
.,TRBV6-5,TRBJ2-7,TRBD1,CASSRDRGIYEQYF,TGTGCCAGCAGCCGGGACAGGGGAATCTACGAGCAGTACTTC
.,TRBV6-1,TRBJ2-3,TRBD1,CASSEAQDRAGTDTQYF,TGTGCCAGCAGTGAAGCGCAGGACAGGGCTGGGACAGATACGCAGTATTTT
.,TRBV4-1,TRBJ2-3,TRBD2,CASSPLAGGPDTQYF,TGCGCCAGCAGCCCACTAGCGGGGGGACCAGATACGCAGTATTTT
.,TRBV15,TRBJ2-7,TRBD1,CATSSYRGQYEQYF,TGTGCCACCAGCAGCTACAGGGGTCAGTACGAGCAGTACTTC
.,TRBV7-2,TRBJ2-5,TRBD2,CASSTRTSTETQYF,TGTGCCAGCAGCACCAGGACTAGCACAGAGACCCAGTACTTC
.,TRBV14,TRBJ1-2,.,CASSQDGNYGYTF,TGTGCCAGCAGCCAAGACGGGAACTATGGCTACACCTTC
.,TRBV18,TRBJ1-4,.,CASSQGQREKLFF,TGTGCCAGCTCACAAGGACAGCGGGAAAAACTGTTTTTT
.,TRBV5-1,TRBJ1-2,.,CASSLYSGNYGYTF,TGCGCCAGCAGCTTGTATTCAGGGAACTATGGCTACACCTTC
once,TRBV3-1/TRBV3-2,TRBJ1-1,TRBD1,CASTQSGGLGEAFF,TGTGCCAGCACCCAGTCAGGGGGCCTTGGTGAAGCTTTCTTT
.,TRBV9,TRBJ2-7,.,CASSVDGQSQQYF,TGTGCCAGCAGCGTAGATGGACAGTCTCAGCAGTACTTC
.,TRBV7-8,TRBJ1-4,TRBD1,CASSLGTGGLNEKLFF,TGTGCCAGCAGCTTAGGGACAGGGGGATTAAATGAAAAACTGTTTTTT
.,TRBV3-1/TRBV3-2,TRBJ2-1,.,CASSRNFRDSENEQFF,TGTGCCAGCAGCCGTAATTTCCGGGACTCAGAGAATGAGCAGTTCTTC
once,TRBV18,TRBJ1-6,TRBD1,CASSDTGTDNSPLHF,TGTGCCAGCTCAGATACCGGGACAGATAATTCACCCCTCCACTTT
.,TRBV13,TRBJ1-6,.,CASSLGHRSSPLHF,TGTGCCAGCAGCTTGGGACACCGGAGTTCACCCCTCCACTTT
.,TRBV19,TRBJ2-3,TRBD1,CASTTKTGSLFGDTQYF,TGTGCCAGTACCACCAAGACAGGGAGTTTATTTGGAGATACGCAGTATTTT
.,TRBV19,TRBJ2-7,.,CASSVTVSGGLYEQYF,TGTGCCAGTAGTGTCACAGTTTCCGGGGGTTTATACGAGCAGTACTTC
.,TRBV2,TRBJ2-2,.,CASSDLANTGELFF,TGTGCCAGCAGTGATTTAGCGAACACCGGGGAGCTGTTTTTT
.,TRBV30,TRBJ1-2,.,CAWSVLQRGYTF,TGTGCCTGGAGTGTACTACAGCGTGGCTACACCTTC
.,TRBV30,TRBJ1-2,.,CAWSEFQANGYTF,TGTGCCTGGAGTGAATTTCAGGCGAATGGCTACACCTTC
.,TRBV10-2,TRBJ2-7,TRBD2,CASRRTSGSYEQYF,TGCGCCAGCAGGAGGACTAGCGGCTCCTACGAGCAGTACTTC
.,TRBV11-1,TRBJ1-1,.,CASSGENTEAFF,TGTGCCAGCAGTGGCGAAAACACTGAAGCTTTCTTT
.,TRBV24-1,TRBJ2-3,.,CATSLGGSTDTQYF,TGTGCCACCAGTCTCGGGGGCTCTACAGATACGCAGTATTTT
.,TRBV7-9,TRBJ1-2,TRBD1,CASSSLRGINYGYTF,TGTGCCAGCAGCTCCCTCAGGGGGATTAACTATGGCTACACCTTC
.,TRBV29-1,TRBJ2-5,.,CSASDGYGETQYF,TGCAGCGCCTCCGACGGATATGGAGAGACCCAGTACTTC
.,TRBV9,TRBJ2-3,.,CASSVVGPVDTQYF,TGTGCCAGCAGCGTAGTCGGGCCGGTAGATACGCAGTATTTT
few,TRBV6-2/TRBV6-3,TRBJ2-3,.,CASSYLFYEAGTQYF,TGTGCCAGCAGTTATCTGTTCTATGAAGCAGGTACGCAGTATTTT
.,TRBV6-2/TRBV6-3,TRBJ2-3,TRBD1,CASSYANWQGAGDTQYF,TGTGCCAGCAGTTACGCCAACTGGCAGGGGGCGGGAGATACGCAGTATTTT
.,TRBV4-2,TRBJ2-3,TRBD2,CASSSTGRGETTDTQYF,TGTGCCAGCAGCTCTACAGGGCGGGGGGAAACCACAGATACGCAGTATTTT
.,TRBV6-4,TRBJ2-5,TRBD2,CASHRPGGEETQYF,TGTGCCAGCCATCGACCGGGGGGGGAAGAGACCCAGTACTTC
.,TRBV6-6,TRBJ2-5,.,CASRAAGRRETQYF,TGTGCCAGCAGGGCGGCGGGTAGGCGAGAGACCCAGTACTTC
.,TRBV19,TRBJ1-4,.,CASRQIDDEKLFF,TGTGCCAGTAGACAGATTGATGATGAAAAACTGTTTTTT
few,TRBV7-3,TRBJ2-3,TRBD1,CASSSQGSKDTQYF,TGTGCCAGCAGCTCACAGGGGAGCAAAGATACGCAGTATTTT
.,TRBV7-2,TRBJ1-4,.,CASSFGAANEKLFF,TGTGCCAGCAGCTTCGGGGCAGCAAATGAAAAACTGTTTTTT
.,TRBV4-2,TRBJ2-7,.,CASSPDDGSYEQYF,TGTGCCAGCAGCCCCGACGACGGAAGCTACGAGCAGTACTTC
few,TRBV7-2,TRBJ1-5,.,CASSLGQSRPQHF,TGTGCCAGCAGCTTGGGCCAATCACGGCCCCAGCATTTT
.,TRBV5-1,TRBJ2-1,.,CASSPLRSKGGNEQFF,TGCGCCAGCAGCCCCCTTAGGAGTAAGGGTGGCAATGAGCAGTTCTTC
.,TRBV7-9,TRBJ2-7,TRBD2,CASSSLAGDYEQYF,TGTGCCAGCAGCTCCCTAGCGGGGGACTACGAGCAGTACTTC
.,TRBV11-3,TRBJ2-2,TRBD1,CASSLDLRQGRTGELFF,TGTGCCAGCAGCTTAGATCTCAGACAGGGTAGAACCGGGGAGCTGTTTTTT
.,TRBV2,TRBJ1-5,.,CASSPSGRSNQPQHF,TGTGCCAGCAGTCCCTCGGGACGGAGCAATCAGCCCCAGCATTTT
few,TRBV5-1,TRBJ2-5,TRBD1,CASSLPRGIVQETQYF,TGCGCCAGCAGCTTGCCCAGGGGGATAGTTCAGGAGACCCAGTACTTC
once,TRBV21-1,TRBJ2-2,.,CASSSKAEGTGELFF,TGTGCCAGCAGCAGCAAGGCTGAGGGCACCGGGGAGCTGTTTTTT
.,TRBV27,TRBJ2-3,.,CASSEYRTDTQYF,TGTGCCAGCAGCGAATACCGCACAGATACGCAGTATTTT
once,TRBV7-2,TRBJ1-2,.,CASSSRTGQGNTF,TGTGCCAGCAGCTCCCGGACTGGGCAAGGAAACACCTTC
few,TRBV5-1,TRBJ2-1,.,CASSITYSSYNEQFF,TGCGCCAGCAGCATAACCTATAGCTCCTACAATGAGCAGTTCTTC
.,TRBV6-5,TRBJ1-2,.,CASSYRTEYGYTF,TGTGCCAGCAGTTATCGGACGGAATATGGCTACACCTTC
.,TRBV9,TRBJ1-1,TRBD1,CASSGWDREGTEAFF,TGTGCCAGCAGCGGCTGGGACAGGGAGGGCACTGAAGCTTTCTTT
.,TRBV4-3,TRBJ1-1,TRBD1,CASTSDRERTEAFF,TGCGCCAGCACTTCCGACAGGGAGAGGACTGAAGCTTTCTTT
.,TRBV29-1,TRBJ2-4,.,CSVEIGNIQYF,TGCAGCGTTGAAATTGGAAACATTCAGTACTTC
once,TRBV29-1,TRBJ2-1,.,CSVEGGQSNEQFF,TGCAGCGTTGAAGGCGGACAGTCCAATGAGCAGTTCTTC
.,TRBV18,TRBJ1-5,TRBD1,CASSSGGLAQPQHF,TGTGCCAGCTCATCAGGGGGCCTGGCACAGCCCCAGCATTTT
.,TRBV6-1,TRBJ2-7,TRBD2,CASSVGRTSGGTGEQYF,TGTGCCAGCAGTGTCGGAAGGACTAGCGGGGGGACGGGGGAGCAGTACTTC
.,TRBV4-3,TRBJ2-1,.,CASSQDFAGAYNEQFF,TGCGCCAGCAGCCAAGATTTCGCGGGCGCCTACAATGAGCAGTTCTTC